Listed below are T cell receptor beta chains from one sample, sequenced in a study of T cells in Graves' hyperthyroidism and ophthalmopathy. In TCRdb, the multiplex PCR reads were re-called with MiXCR into one record per CDR3 protein. The sample lists almost 500,000 distinct CDR3 sequences; around a fifth were seen once. The sample consisted of blood. The receptors originated from a woman in her seventies with Graves' ophthalmopathy. The CDR3 runs from the conserved cysteine through the conserved F or W. D genes are given only for firm matches. Size is stated for part of the rows, as once, few or many counts, or as a class when the clone is expanded.

.	few	TRBV5-4	TRBJ2-2	TGTGCCAGTGGGGGGAACGCGAACACCGGGGAGCTGTTTTTT	CASGGNANTGELFF
.	few	TRBV7-3	TRBJ2-7	TGTGCCAGCAGCTCGTCAGCGGGCGCAGAAGTGCAGTACTTC	CASSSSAGAEVQYF
.	many	TRBV24-1	TRBJ1-1	TGTGCCACCGGCCCCCCGGGACGGGGAATGAACACTGAAGCTTTCTTT	CATGPPGRGMNTEAFF
.	few	TRBV18	TRBJ2-3	TGTGCCAGCTCAGTCGACACTACAGATACGCAGTATTTT	CASSVDTTDTQYF
.	many	TRBV28	TRBJ1-2	TGTGCCAGCCGACCCCCCCAGGAAGTCTATGGCTACACCTTC	CASRPPQEVYGYTF
.	few	TRBV20-1	TRBJ2-2	TGCAGTGCCCCCCGGGACGGAGACACCGGGGAGCTGTTTTTT	CSAPRDGDTGELFF
.	few	TRBV12-3/TRBV12-4	TRBJ1-5	TGTGCCAGCAGTCCCGGCCGGGACCTAGGGAATCAGCCCCAGCATTTT	CASSPGRDLGNQPQHF
TRBD2	many	TRBV11-2	TRBJ2-7	TGTGCCAGCAGCTATCCTACTAGCGGGGAATCCTACGAGCAGTACTTC	CASSYPTSGESYEQYF
TRBD2	.	TRBV6-5	TRBJ2-1	TGTGCCAGCAGTTACTCCCTAGCGGGAGGGATATACAATGAGCAGTTCTTC	CASSYSLAGGIYNEQFF
.	.	TRBV4-1	TRBJ2-1	TGCGCCAGCAGCCCCACTCGGGGTATAAGAGGGGGCAATGAGCAGTTCTTC	CASSPTRGIRGGNEQFF
TRBD1	.	TRBV6-1	TRBJ2-6	TGTGCCAGCAGCCGACAGGGTGCGTCTGGGGCCAACGTCCTGACTTTC	CASSRQGASGANVLTF
.	few	TRBV28	TRBJ2-7	TGTGCCAGCAGTCGAACCGGGACGTTTTACGAGCAGTACTTC	CASSRTGTFYEQYF
.	.	TRBV29-1	TRBJ2-7	TGCAGCGTTAAACAGGGCAGACCCCACTACGAGCAGTACTTC	CSVKQGRPHYEQYF
.	few	TRBV28	TRBJ2-3	TGTGCCAGCAGAGGACCGTTAGAGACGCAGTATTTT	CASRGPLETQYF
TRBD1	.	TRBV28	TRBJ2-7	TGTGCCAGCAATCGGGACAGTTCGATGAACGAGCAGTACTTC	CASNRDSSMNEQYF
.	few	TRBV7-3	TRBJ2-5	TGTGCCAGCAGCTTAACGGGACGGTCAGGGGAGACCCAGTACTTC	CASSLTGRSGETQYF
TRBD1	.	TRBV12-3/TRBV12-4	TRBJ1-2	TGTGCCAGCAGTCGCTTGTCCACCGACAGGGCGTATTATGGCTACACCTTC	CASSRLSTDRAYYGYTF
.	few	TRBV30	TRBJ2-6	TGTGCCTGGAGTGTACGGGTAGGGGGGGCCAACGTCCTGACTTTC	CAWSVRVGGANVLTF
TRBD1	once	TRBV20-1	TRBJ2-7	TGCAGTTCCGGCCAGGGGGCCACCGAGCAGTACTTC	CSSGQGATEQYF
.	few	TRBV28	TRBJ1-3	TGTGCCAGCAGTTCTTACAGGGTTCGAGTAAACACCATATATTTT	CASSSYRVRVNTIYF
.	few	TRBV5-1	TRBJ2-5	TGCGCCAGCACCGACAGCCTCCACAAGGAGACCCAGTACTTC	CASTDSLHKETQYF
.	few	TRBV4-1	TRBJ2-7	TGCGCCAGCAGCCAAGGCGGGGCCTACGGGGACGAGCAGTACTTC	CASSQGGAYGDEQYF
.	many	TRBV2	TRBJ2-1	TGTGCCAGCAGTGGACAGAGGAGCTACAATGAGCAGTTCTTC	CASSGQRSYNEQFF
.	.	TRBV10-3	TRBJ2-1	TGTGCCACCGTACCCAACAGGGACTCCTACAATGAGCAGTTCTTC	CATVPNRDSYNEQFF
TRBD1	.	TRBV9	TRBJ2-1	TGTGCCAGCAGCGCGAGGAGGACAGGGGGCAATGAGCAGTTCTTC	CASSARRTGGNEQFF
TRBD1	.	TRBV28	TRBJ1-4	TGTGCCAGCAGCGGGACAGGGGGACATGAAAAACTGTTTTTT	CASSGTGGHEKLFF
TRBD2	many	TRBV24-1	TRBJ2-1	TGTGCCACCAGTGATCTCTCCGGGACTAGCGGGAGGAATGAGCAGTTCTTC	CATSDLSGTSGRNEQFF
.	.	TRBV5-1	TRBJ1-5	TGCGCCAGCAGCCCGGGGAGGGCGGGGGGCAATCAGCCCCAGCATTTT	CASSPGRAGGNQPQHF
TRBD2	few	TRBV5-1	TRBJ2-5	TGCGCCAGCAGCTTCGCGGGACTACCAGAGACCCAGTACTTC	CASSFAGLPETQYF
.	.	TRBV20-1	TRBJ1-2	TGCAGTGCTAGAATAGGCACCCCCTATGGCTACACCTTC	CSARIGTPYGYTF
.	few	TRBV6-1	TRBJ1-5	TGTGCCAGCAGTTACGGCAGGGTCAATCAGCCCCAGCATTTT	CASSYGRVNQPQHF
TRBD1	.	TRBV19	TRBJ1-5	TGTGCCAGTAGGCGAATTCCGGGACAGGGAAGGGATCAGCCCCAGCATTTT	CASRRIPGQGRDQPQHF
.	.	TRBV10-1	TRBJ1-1	TGCGCCAGCAGCGGACCTCAGAACACTGAAGCTTTCTTT	CASSGPQNTEAFF
.	once	TRBV27	TRBJ2-4	TGTGCCAGCAGTAACAGGGTTAATGGGAGCATTCAGTACTTC	CASSNRVNGSIQYF
.	few	TRBV11-2	TRBJ2-7	TGTGCCAGCAGCTTAGTTCCAGCGAGCTACGAGCAGTACTTC	CASSLVPASYEQYF
.	few	TRBV28	TRBJ2-6	TGTGCCAGCAGTACACAGGGACCCGGGGCCAACGTCCTGACTTTC	CASSTQGPGANVLTF
TRBD1	many	TRBV30	TRBJ2-7	TGTGCCTGGACCGGGACAGGTTCCTACGAGCAGTACTTC	CAWTGTGSYEQYF
.	.	TRBV28	TRBJ1-2	TGTGCCAGCAGTCTTTTTCCCGAGGGCCGGGGCTACACCTTC	CASSLFPEGRGYTF
.	.	TRBV12-5	TRBJ2-1	TGTGCTAGTTCCCGGGAGCCAACCTACAATGAGCAGTTCTTC	CASSREPTYNEQFF
TRBD2	few	TRBV7-2	TRBJ2-7	TGTGCCAGCAGCTTAGCCGGGACTAGCGCATACTACGAGCAGTACTTC	CASSLAGTSAYYEQYF
TRBD1	few	TRBV20-1	TRBJ2-7	TGCAGTGCTTCCCCCTTTGGACAGGGGACGACCTACGAGCAGTACTTC	CSASPFGQGTTYEQYF
.	.	TRBV4-3	TRBJ1-1	TGCGCCAGCAGCCCCGACAGCGGGAACACTGAAGCTTTCTTT	CASSPDSGNTEAFF
TRBD2	few	TRBV27	TRBJ2-2	TGTGCCAGCAGTTCCCGCACTAGCGGGAGGGTAAAAACCGGGGAGCTGTTTTTT	CASSSRTSGRVKTGELFF
.	many	TRBV27	TRBJ1-2	TGTGCCAGCGGACAGCTGGTGGGAGATGGCTACACCTTC	CASGQLVGDGYTF
.	.	TRBV5-1	TRBJ1-2	TGCGCCAGCAGCTTGGACACCCAGACCTATGGCTACACCTTC	CASSLDTQTYGYTF
.	many	TRBV6-2/TRBV6-3	TRBJ1-5	TGTGCCAGCAAACGCACCGGGCTTAGCAATCAGCCCCAGCATTTT	CASKRTGLSNQPQHF
TRBD1	.	TRBV28	TRBJ1-2	TGTGCCAGCAGACAGACAGGGACCTCCGGCTACACCTTC	CASRQTGTSGYTF
TRBD1	.	TRBV30	TRBJ1-4	TGTGCCTGGAGTAAGGGACAGACTAATGAAAAACTGTTTTTT	CAWSKGQTNEKLFF
.	.	TRBV5-4	TRBJ2-2	TGTGCCAGCAGCCCAACATCTGGGGAGCTGTTTTTT	CASSPTSGELFF
.	many	TRBV11-2	TRBJ2-3	TGTGCCAGCAGCTTAGGCGCAGATACGCAGTATTTT	CASSLGADTQYF
.	.	TRBV6-1	TRBJ2-5	TGTGCCAGCAGGACAGCCCGGTTAGAGACCCAGTACTTC	CASRTARLETQYF
.	few	TRBV9	TRBJ2-3	TGTGCCAGCAGCGTAGCGGCTAGCACAGATACGCAGTATTTT	CASSVAASTDTQYF
TRBD1	.	TRBV6-2/TRBV6-3	TRBJ2-1	TGTGCCAGCAGTTACCCCGGACAGGTCGGTGAGCAGTTCTTC	CASSYPGQVGEQFF
.	.	TRBV30	TRBJ1-3	TGTGCCTGGAGTGAGAAAAGACAGGCCCTTCGTAACACCATATATTTT	CAWSEKRQALRNTIYF
.	few	TRBV19	TRBJ1-2	TGTGCCAGTAGTATAGCATCGACTAACTATGGCTACACCTTC	CASSIASTNYGYTF
TRBD1	few	TRBV28	TRBJ2-1	TGTGCCAGCAGTTTAGGACAGGTGGTAGTCTCCTACAATGAGCAGTTCTTC	CASSLGQVVVSYNEQFF
.	.	TRBV10-3	TRBJ1-1	TGTGCCATCAGTGATGGGAGGAGGCGAAACACTGAAGCTTTCTTT	CAISDGRRRNTEAFF
TRBD2	few	TRBV11-2	TRBJ2-7	TGTGCCAGCGGGCGGCTAGCGGGAGGGCCCTACGAGCAGTACTTC	CASGRLAGGPYEQYF
.	many	TRBV19	TRBJ1-5	TGTGCCAGTAGGTCCCGAGGGGGGCAGGGACGTCAGCCCCAGCATTTT	CASRSRGGQGRQPQHF